Listed here are 22 T cell receptor beta chains from one sample, sequenced in a study of blood T cell repertoires in COVID-19. Assay used: immunoSEQ multiplex PCR; TCRdb lists only in-frame clones, some missing. The sample gives some 48,000 clones, just over 90% of which show up once; less than 6.5% is in the top ten. Sequenced input: peripheral blood. These receptors were obtained from a man aged 65 to 85 with acute or convalescent COVID-19.

The chain has TRBV5-4 and TRBJ2-5; 7 bases match TRBD1. Trimming at V came to 2 bases and at J to 4 bases, leaving 8 bases not matched to a gene. Germline V CDR1 and CDR2: SGHNT, YYREEE (reference sequence). The CDR3 has 15 residues. CDR3 residues: CASSFTSGQLETQYF. CDR3 coding DNA: TGTGCCAGCAGCTTTACCTCGGGACAGTTAGAGACCCAGTACTTC.

The chain employs TRBV9 and TRBJ2-7, with D unclear. Between the trimmed V and J ends, which lost 0 bases and 3 bases, there was a span of 10 bases. Looked up from germline, CDR1 is SGDLS and CDR2 is YYNGEE. The CDR3 runs 14 residues. The CDR3 is CASSVAGADYEQYF. The CDR3 nucleotides read TGTGCCAGCAGCGTAGCTGGAGCAGACTACGAGCAGTACTTC.

This clone has only one observation. The genes are TRBV18 and TRBJ2-1; 14 positions agree with TRBD2. V was pared by 3 bases and J by 7 bases, with 2 bases of the junction left unmatched. Per the germline V gene, CDR1 is KGHSH and CDR2 is LQKENI. This CDR3 region has 15 residues. The CDR3, as DNA: TGTGCCAGCTCACCGGGACTAGCGGGGGCGAATGAGCAGTTCTTC. The encoded protein is CASSPGLAGANEQFF.

The chain employs TRBV2 and TRBJ2-7; 7 nucleotides line up with TRBD1. The CDR3 contains 15 residues. V shed 6 bases and J 3 bases; nucleotides not matched to a gene: 11. Germline loops: CDR1 SNHLY, CDR2 FYNNEI. CDR3: CASSRSGTASYEQYF. The DNA of the CDR3 is TGTGCCAGCAGCCGCTCCGGGACAGCGAGCTACGAGCAGTACTTC.

This chain links TRBV4-1 with TRBJ1-5; D gene uncertain. The V end lost 1 base, the J end lost 9 bases, and 13 bases lay between the germline ends. CDR1 and CDR2 from the germline V gene are MGHRA and YSYEKL. The CDR3 runs to 14 residues. In DNA, the CDR3 is TGCGCCAGCAGCCAAGCTGGGCAACGGTGGCCCCAGCATTTT. Translation gives CASSQAGQRWPQHF.

V is TRBV28 and J is TRBJ2-3; TRBD2 matches 7 bases. Looked up from germline, CDR1 is MDHEN and CDR2 is SYDVKM. The CDR3 is 13 amino acids. The V and J ends lost 6 bases and 3 bases, in that order; junction bases with no gene match: 3. The CDR3 coding sequence is TGTGCCAGCAGAGGACTAGGAACAGATACGCAGTATTTT. This translates into CASRGLGTDTQYF.

The chain joins TRBV30 to TRBJ1-1; 9 nucleotides match TRBD1. The CDR3 extends over 15 amino acids. CDR1 and CDR2 from the germline V gene are GTSNPN and SVGIG (reference sequence). With 3 bases clipped from V and 3 bases from J, the junction kept 8 bases outside the gene matches. This CDR3 reads CAWSGTTGGYTEAFF. CDR3 in DNA: TGTGCCTGGAGCGGAACGACAGGGGGGTACACTGAAGCTTTCTTT.

This chain uses TRBV29-1 with TRBJ1-2; 8 positions agree with TRBD1. V shed 6 bases and J 7 bases; nucleotides not matched to a gene: 4. The CDR3 is 11 residues long. CDR1 and CDR2 from the germline V gene are SQVTM and ANQGSEA. This CDR3 reads CSVTGGLGYTF. Written as DNA, the CDR3 is TGCAGCGTAACAGGGGGGCTTGGCTACACCTTC.

This clone was found a few times. This rearrangement joins TRBV7-2 to TRBJ2-7; 9 positions match TRBD1. CDR1 is SGHTA, CDR2 FQGNSA, per germline. The ends lost 3 bases at V and 7 bases at J; junction bases unmatched: 7. This CDR3 is 14 amino acids long. DNA of the CDR3: TGTGCCAGCAGCTTCGGACAGGGGCGGGAGGAGCAGTACTTC. This codes for CASSFGQGREEQYF.

The gene calls are TRBV27 and TRBJ1-5, with D perhaps TRBD1 (6 bases). V shed 9 bases and J shed 4 bases, with 13 bases lying between them. The CDR3 sequence is 13 residues long. Germline CDR1 and CDR2: MNHEY and SMNVEV (reference sequence). Written as DNA, the CDR3 is TGTGCCAGTAGCCTCAGGGGAAATCAGCCCCAGCATTTT. Translating it yields CASSLRGNQPQHF.

The chain couples TRBV19 to TRBJ1-5; 10 nucleotides align to TRBD1. Trimming removed 3 bases from V and 4 bases from J; junction bases left unmatched: 3. In germline, CDR1 is LNHDA, CDR2 SQIVND (reference sequence). The CDR3 spans 15 residues. The CDR3 region is CASSIRGQGNQPQHF. The CDR3 DNA reads TGTGCCAGTAGTATCCGGGGACAGGGGAATCAGCCCCAGCATTTT. Full variable domain (outside the CDR3, taken from reference TRBV19 and TRBJ1-5): DGGITQSPKYLFRKEGQNVTLSCEQNLNHDAMYWYRQDPGQGLRLIYYSQIVNDFQKGDIAEGYSVSREKKESFPLTVTSAQKNPTAFYLCASSIRGQGNQPQHFGDGTRLSIL.

V usage is TRBV18 and J usage is TRBJ1-4; D call uncertain. The CDR3 is made up of 14 amino acids. Germline values: CDR1 KGHSH, CDR2 LQKENI. The V end was cut by 2 bases, the J end by 3 bases, with 7 bases between. The CDR3 DNA follows: TGTGCCAGCTCACCAACGAGCTCTAATGAAAAACTGTTTTTT. Its translation is CASSPTSSNEKLFF.

The rearrangement links TRBV6-5 to TRBJ1-2, with a possible D match to TRBD1 (6 bases). CDR1 is MNHEY and CDR2 is SVGAGI in the germline V gene. CDR3 length: 13 amino acids. V was clipped by 6 bases and J by 6 bases, with 14 bases between them. In nucleotides, the CDR3 is TGTGCCAGCAGACAGAGGGACACTAATGGCTACACCTTC. Its protein product is CASRQRDTNGYTF.

The chain is built from TRBV6-5 and TRBJ1-5; unclear D gene. Germline V gene lookup returns CDR1 MNHEY and CDR2 SVGAGI. This CDR3 comprises 14 residues. V was pared by 6 bases and J by 3 bases, with 12 bases between. The CDR3: CASRRQAHNQPQHF. The CDR3 DNA follows: TGTGCCAGCAGAAGGCAGGCCCACAATCAGCCCCAGCATTTT.

V usage is TRBV6-4 and J usage is TRBJ1-2; TRBD1 matches at 10 bases. CDR1 and CDR2 (germline): MRHNA, SNTAGT. The CDR3 loop spans 18 amino acids. The V and J ends lost 6 bases and 5 bases, in that order; junction bases with no gene match: 18. CDR3: CASRETGTGAEDKYGYTF. CDR3 DNA sequence: TGTGCCAGCAGAGAAACAGGGACAGGGGCGGAGGATAAATATGGCTACACCTTC.

The chain combines TRBV7-2 with TRBJ1-1; TRBD1 matches at 7 bases. V shed 5 bases, J shed 5 bases, and the junction held 5 bases outside the gene matches. This CDR3 is 13 amino acids long. The germline V gene has CDR1 SGHTA and CDR2 FQGNSA. CDR3 coding DNA: TGTGCCAGCAGCACAAACAGGGGTACTGAAGCTTTCTTT. Translating it yields CASSTNRGTEAFF.

This chain connects TRBV5-6 to TRBJ1-4; D is perhaps TRBD1 (6 bases). With 2 bases removed from V and 7 bases from J, the gap between germline ends came to 12 bases. In germline, CDR1 is SGHDT, CDR2 YYEEEE. The CDR3 contains 14 residues. CDR3 protein: CASSFQGMFEKLFF. As DNA, the CDR3 is TGTGCCAGCAGCTTCCAGGGGATGTTTGAAAAACTGTTTTTT. Full variable domain (remainder filled in from reference TRBV5-6 and TRBJ1-4): DAGVTQSPTHLIKTRGQQVTLRCSPKSGHDTVSWYQQALGQGPQFIFQYYEEEERQRGNFPDRFSGHQFPNYSSELNVNALLLGDSALYLCASSFQGMFEKLFFGSGTQLSVL.

The chain uses TRBV6-6 and TRBJ2-3, with 8 bases fitting TRBD2. Germline CDR1 reads MNHNY; CDR2 reads SVGAGI (reference sequence). The CDR3 runs to 16 residues. The V and J ends lost 6 bases and 2 bases, in that order; junction bases with no gene match: 10. The chain's CDR3 is CASSSRGGPYTDTQYF. The CDR3 bases are TGTGCCAGCAGCTCCCGGGGGGGGCCTTACACAGATACGCAGTATTTT.

This sequence joins TRBV6-2 or TRBV6-3 and TRBJ1-6; no clear D. Germline lookup yields CDR1 MNHEY and CDR2 SVGEGT. Trimming left V 3 bases short and J 11 bases short, with 14 bases between. The CDR3 runs 14 residues. The chain's CDR3 is CASSYRPGRTPLHF. As DNA, the CDR3 is TGTGCCAGCAGTTATCGGCCGGGTCGGACACCCCTCCACTTT.

V is TRBV5-6 and J is TRBJ1-2, with a possible D match to TRBD1 (5 bases). CDR1 and CDR2 from the germline V gene are SGHDT and YYEEEE. The CDR3 runs 15 residues. Between the trimmed V and J ends, which lost 1 base and 0 bases, there was a span of 10 bases. The CDR3 nucleotides read TGTGCCAGCAGCTTGATAACAGGAGCTAACTATGGCTACACCTTC. Translating it yields CASSLITGANYGYTF.

This chain links TRBV6-2 or TRBV6-3 with TRBJ2-3, with 11 bases lining up with TRBD2. The CDR3 contains 17 residues. V was pared by 5 bases and J by 7 bases, with 14 bases of the junction left unmatched. Germline V gives CDR1 MNHEY, CDR2 SVGEGT. Here the CDR3 reads CASSKLRTSGGTNTQYF. The CDR3 bases are TGTGCCAGCAGTAAACTCCGAACTAGCGGGGGCACCAATACGCAGTATTTT.

CDR3: CASSQTGLLPPPGELFF. The DNA of the CDR3 is TGCGCCAGCAGCCAGACAGGACTCCTTCCACCCCCCGGGGAGCTGTTTTTT. The V gene is TRBV4-1, the J gene TRBJ2-2; possible D gene TRBD1, 6 bases. The germline V gene has CDR1 MGHRA and CDR2 YSYEKL. V lost 3 bases and J 6 bases, leaving 20 bases between the germline ends. The CDR3 spans 17 residues.